Following are 2 T cell receptor beta chains from one sample sequenced in a study of T-cell reconstitution after alpha-beta-depleted transplantation in children. The library targeted TCRbeta and was prepared with unique molecular identifiers. TCRdb reprocessed the PCR reads via MiXCR and lists one record per CDR3 protein. The table shows under 300,000 distinct CDR3 sequences, with 9% to 10% occurring only once. This sample comprised PBMCs from the stem cell graft donor, obtained from the stem cell graft. The receptors come from a human donor who donated a stem cell graft to a child with SCID.

This clonotype appeared a few times. The CDR3 DNA follows: TGTGCCAGCAGCCGCACCACCACAAGGGCGTTGGGAACTGAAGCTTTCTTT. Protein sequence: CASSRTTTRALGTEAFF. The genes are TRBV4-2 and TRBJ1-1, with no clear D. Trimming left V 4 bases short and J 5 bases short, with 23 bases between. Germline CDR1 and CDR2: LGHNA and YNFKEQ. CDR3 size: 17 residues.

This clonotype has a count of ten or more. V usage is TRBV3-1 and J usage is TRBJ2-3; D assignment may be TRBD1 or TRBD2 (5 bases each). The CDR3 is made up of 14 amino acids. Deletions cut 1 base from V and 8 bases from J, with 13 bases between. Germline V gene lookup returns CDR1 LGHDT and CDR2 YNNKEL (reference sequence). CDR3 bases: TGTGCCAGCAGCCAAGTAGTCGGGGCGAGTACGCAGTATTTT. Protein: CASSQVVGASTQYF.